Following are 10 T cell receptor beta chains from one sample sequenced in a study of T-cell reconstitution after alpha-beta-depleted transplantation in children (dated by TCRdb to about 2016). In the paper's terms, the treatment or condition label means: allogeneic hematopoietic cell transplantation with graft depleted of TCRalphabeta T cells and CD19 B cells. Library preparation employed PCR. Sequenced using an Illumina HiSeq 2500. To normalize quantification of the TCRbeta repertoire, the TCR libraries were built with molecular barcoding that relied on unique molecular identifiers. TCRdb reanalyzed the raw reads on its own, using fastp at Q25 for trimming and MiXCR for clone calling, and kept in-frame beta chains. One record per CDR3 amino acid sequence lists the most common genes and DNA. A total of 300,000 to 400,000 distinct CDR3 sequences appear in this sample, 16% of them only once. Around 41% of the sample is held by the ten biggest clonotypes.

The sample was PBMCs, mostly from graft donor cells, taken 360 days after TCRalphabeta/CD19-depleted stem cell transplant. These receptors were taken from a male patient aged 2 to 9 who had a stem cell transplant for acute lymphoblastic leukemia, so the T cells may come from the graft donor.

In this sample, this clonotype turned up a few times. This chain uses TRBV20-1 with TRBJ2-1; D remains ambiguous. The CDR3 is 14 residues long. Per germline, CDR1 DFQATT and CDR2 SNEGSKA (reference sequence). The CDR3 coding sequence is TGCAGCCTCCCCGCCGGGCTTTCCTACAATGAGCAGTTCTTC. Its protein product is CSLPAGLSYNEQFF.

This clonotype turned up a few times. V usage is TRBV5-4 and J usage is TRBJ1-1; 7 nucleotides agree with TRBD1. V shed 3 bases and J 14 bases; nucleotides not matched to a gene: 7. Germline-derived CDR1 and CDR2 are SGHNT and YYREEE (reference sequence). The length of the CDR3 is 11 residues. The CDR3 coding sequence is TGTGCCAGCAGCTCACAGGGGAGAGACTTCTTT. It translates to CASSSQGRDFF.

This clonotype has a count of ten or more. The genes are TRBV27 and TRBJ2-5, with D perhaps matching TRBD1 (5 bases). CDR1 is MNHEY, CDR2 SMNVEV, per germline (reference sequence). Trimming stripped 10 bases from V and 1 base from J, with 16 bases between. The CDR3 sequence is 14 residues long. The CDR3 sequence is CATRTGLPQETQYF. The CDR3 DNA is TGTGCCACCCGAACAGGTCTACCCCAAGAGACCCAGTACTTC.

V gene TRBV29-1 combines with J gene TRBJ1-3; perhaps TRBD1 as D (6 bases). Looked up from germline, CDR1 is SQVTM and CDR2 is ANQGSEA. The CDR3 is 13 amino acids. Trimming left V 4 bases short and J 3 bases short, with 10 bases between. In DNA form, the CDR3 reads TGCAGCGTTGCTCAGGGGTTTGGAAACACCATATATTTT. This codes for CSVAQGFGNTIYF.

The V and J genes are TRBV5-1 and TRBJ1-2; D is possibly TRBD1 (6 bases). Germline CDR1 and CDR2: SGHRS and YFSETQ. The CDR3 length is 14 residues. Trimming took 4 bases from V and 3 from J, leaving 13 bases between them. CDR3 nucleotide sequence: TGCGCCAGCAGCGTGGGGGCGCGAGACTATGGCTACACCTTC. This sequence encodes CASSVGARDYGYTF.

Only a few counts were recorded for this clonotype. The CDR3 DNA follows: TGTGCCACCCAGGGGGCGCTTAAGGCCAACGTCCTGACTTTC. Translated, it gives CATQGALKANVLTF. The chain recombines TRBV10-3 with TRBJ2-6, with 8 nucleotides matching TRBD1. The junction had 8 bases not matched to a gene; V was cut back by 10 bases and J by 6 bases. CDR3 length: 14 residues. CDR1 is ENHRY, CDR2 SYGVKD, per germline.

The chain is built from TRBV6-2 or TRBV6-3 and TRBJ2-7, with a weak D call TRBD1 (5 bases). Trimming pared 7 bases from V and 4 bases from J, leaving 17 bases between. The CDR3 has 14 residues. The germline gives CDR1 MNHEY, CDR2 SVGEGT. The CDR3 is CASKKGAANYEQYF. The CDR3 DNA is TGTGCCAGCAAGAAAGGGGCCGCTAATTACGAGCAGTACTTC.

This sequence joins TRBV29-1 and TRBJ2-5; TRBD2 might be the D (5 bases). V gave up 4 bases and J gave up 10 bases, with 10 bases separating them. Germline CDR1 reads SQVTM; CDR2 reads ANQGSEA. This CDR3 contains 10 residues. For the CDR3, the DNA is TGCAGCGTTGCGCACGGGGACCAGTACTTC. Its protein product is CSVAHGDQYF.

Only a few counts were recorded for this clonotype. The CDR3 DNA reads as TGTGCCACCAGCAGATGGTTGGGTTCCTACAATGAGCAGTTCTTC. Its protein is CATSRWLGSYNEQFF. The V call is TRBV15, the J call TRBJ2-1; no definite D call. The V gene lost 2 bases and the J gene lost 1 base, with 9 bases spanning the gap. Germline V gene lookup returns CDR1 LNHNV and CDR2 YYDKDF (reference sequence). There are 15 residues in the CDR3.

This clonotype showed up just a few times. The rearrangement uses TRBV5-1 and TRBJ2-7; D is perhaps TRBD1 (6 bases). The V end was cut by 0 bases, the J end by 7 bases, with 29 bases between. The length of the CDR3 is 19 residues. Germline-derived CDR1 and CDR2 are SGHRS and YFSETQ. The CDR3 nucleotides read TGCGCCAGCAGCTTGGCCCGGGGTGCCCCCAGGGGAGTACTGGGGGAGCAGTACTTC. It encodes CASSLARGAPRGVLGEQYF. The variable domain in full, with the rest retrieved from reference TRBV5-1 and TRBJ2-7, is KAGVTQTPRYLIKTRGQQVTLSCSPISGHRSVSWYQQTPGQGLQFLFEYFSETQRNKGNFPGRFSGRQFSNSRSEMNVSTLELGDSALYLCASSLARGAPRGVLGEQYFGPGTRLTVT.